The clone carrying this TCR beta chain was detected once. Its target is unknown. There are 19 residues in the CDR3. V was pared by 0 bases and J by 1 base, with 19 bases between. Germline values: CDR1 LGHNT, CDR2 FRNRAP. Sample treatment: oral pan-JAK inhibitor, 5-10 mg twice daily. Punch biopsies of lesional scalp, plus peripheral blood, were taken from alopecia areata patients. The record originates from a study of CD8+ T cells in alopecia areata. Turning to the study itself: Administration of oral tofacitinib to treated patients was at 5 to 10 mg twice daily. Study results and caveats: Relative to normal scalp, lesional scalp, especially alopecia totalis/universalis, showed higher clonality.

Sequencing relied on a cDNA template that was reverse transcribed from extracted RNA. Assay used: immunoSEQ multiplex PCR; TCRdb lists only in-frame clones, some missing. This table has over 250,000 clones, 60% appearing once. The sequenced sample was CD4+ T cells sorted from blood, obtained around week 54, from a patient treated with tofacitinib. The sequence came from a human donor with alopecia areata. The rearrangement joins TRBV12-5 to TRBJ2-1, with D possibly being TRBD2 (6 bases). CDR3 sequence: CASGLVRSAAGRSYNEQFF. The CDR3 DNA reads TGTGCTAGTGGTTTGGTACGTAGTGCGGCGGGGAGGTCCTACAATGAGCAGTTCTTC.